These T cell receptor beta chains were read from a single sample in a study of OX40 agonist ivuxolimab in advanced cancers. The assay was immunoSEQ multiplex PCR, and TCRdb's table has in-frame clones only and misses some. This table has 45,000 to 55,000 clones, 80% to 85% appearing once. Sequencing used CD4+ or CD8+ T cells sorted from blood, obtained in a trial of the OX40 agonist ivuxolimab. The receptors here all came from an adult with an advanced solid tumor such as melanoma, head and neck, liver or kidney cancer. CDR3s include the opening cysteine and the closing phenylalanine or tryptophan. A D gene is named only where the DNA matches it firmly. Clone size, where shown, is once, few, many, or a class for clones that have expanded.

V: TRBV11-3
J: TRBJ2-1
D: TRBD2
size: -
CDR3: CASSIIAGSYNEQFF
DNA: TGTGCCAGCAGCATTATAGCGGGCTCCTACAATGAGCAGTTCTTC

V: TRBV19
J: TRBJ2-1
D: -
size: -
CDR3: CASSISSYNEQFF
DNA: TGTGCCAGTAGTATTTCCAGCTACAATGAGCAGTTCTTC

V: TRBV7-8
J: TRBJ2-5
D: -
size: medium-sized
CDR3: CASSPPGRKETQYF
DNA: TGTGCCAGCAGCCCCCCTGGGAGGAAAGAGACCCAGTACTTC

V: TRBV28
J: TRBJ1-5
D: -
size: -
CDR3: CASSLEEWGNQPQHF
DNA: TGTGCCAGCAGTTTGGAAGAGTGGGGCAATCAGCCCCAGCATTTT

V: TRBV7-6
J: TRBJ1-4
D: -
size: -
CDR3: CASSLVGDPTNEKLFF
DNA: TGTGCCAGCAGCTTAGTCGGGGACCCAACTAATGAAAAACTGTTTTTT

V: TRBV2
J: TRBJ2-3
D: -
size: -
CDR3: CASSDPFRSFTDTQYF
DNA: TGTGCCAGCAGTGACCCATTCAGGTCCTTCACAGATACGCAGTATTTT

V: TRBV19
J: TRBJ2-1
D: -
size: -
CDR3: CASREPYNEQFF
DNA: TGTGCCAGTAGAGAGCCATACAATGAGCAGTTCTTC

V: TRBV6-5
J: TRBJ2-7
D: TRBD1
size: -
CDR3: CASSRSTGTGLEQYF
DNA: TGTGCCAGCAGCCGATCCACCGGGACAGGGCTCGAGCAGTACTTC

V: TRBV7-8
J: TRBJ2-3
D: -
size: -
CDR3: CASSLEQWQSSYTQYF
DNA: TGTGCCAGCAGCTTAGAACAGTGGCAAAGTAGTTATACGCAGTATTTT

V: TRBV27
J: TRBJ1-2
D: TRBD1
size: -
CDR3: CASSFTETGSNYGYTF
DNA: TGTGCCAGCAGTTTCACTGAGACAGGGTCTAACTATGGCTACACCTTC

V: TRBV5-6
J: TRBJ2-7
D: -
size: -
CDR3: CASSTQSSYEQYF
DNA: TGTGCCAGCAGCACACAGAGCTCCTACGAGCAGTACTTC

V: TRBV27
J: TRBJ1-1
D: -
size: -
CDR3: CASSFGGHTLNTEAFF
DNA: TGTGCCAGCAGTTTCGGGGGGCACACTCTGAACACTGAAGCTTTCTTT

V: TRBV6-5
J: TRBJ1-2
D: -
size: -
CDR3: CASSYLGRGYGYTF
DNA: TGTGCCAGCAGTTACCTAGGCAGGGGTTATGGCTACACCTTC

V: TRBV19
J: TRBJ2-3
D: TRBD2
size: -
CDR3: CASSPHSGRTDTQYF
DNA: TGTGCCAGTAGTCCCCATAGCGGGAGAACAGATACGCAGTATTTT

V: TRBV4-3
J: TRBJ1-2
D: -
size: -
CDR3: CASSQEEGDGYGYTF
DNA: TGCGCCAGCAGCCAAGAAGAGGGGGATGGCTATGGCTACACCTTC

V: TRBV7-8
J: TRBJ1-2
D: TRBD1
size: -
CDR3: CASSWGTGFYGYTF
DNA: TGTGCCAGCAGCTGGGGGACAGGTTTTTACGGCTACACCTTC

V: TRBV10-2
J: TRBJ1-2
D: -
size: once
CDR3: CASSELDYTYGYTF
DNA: TGCGCCAGCAGTGAATTGGACTACACCTATGGCTACACCTTC

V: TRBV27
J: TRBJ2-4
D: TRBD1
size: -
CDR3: CASSFLSTGENIQYF
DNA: TGTGCCAGCAGTTTCCTCAGTACAGGGGAAAACATTCAGTACTTC

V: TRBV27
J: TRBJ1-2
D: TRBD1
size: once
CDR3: CASSLGVTGQSDYGYTF
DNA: TGTGCCAGCAGTCTAGGTGTGACGGGACAGTCAGACTATGGCTACACCTTC

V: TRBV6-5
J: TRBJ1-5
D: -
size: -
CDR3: CASTQTGNQPQHF
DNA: TGTGCCAGCACCCAGACAGGCAATCAGCCCCAGCATTTT

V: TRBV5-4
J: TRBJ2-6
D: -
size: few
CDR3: CASSQVGSGANVLTF
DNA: TGTGCCAGCAGTCAGGTGGGCTCTGGGGCCAACGTCCTGACTTTC

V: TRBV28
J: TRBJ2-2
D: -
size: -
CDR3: CASSGGTGELFF
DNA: TGTGCCAGCAGTGGAGGGACCGGGGAGCTGTTTTTT

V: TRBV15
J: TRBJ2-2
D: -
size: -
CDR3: CATSSGTGIITGELFF
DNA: TGTGCCACCAGCAGTGGAACAGGGATAATTACCGGGGAGCTGTTTTTT

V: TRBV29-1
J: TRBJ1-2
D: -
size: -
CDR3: CSVLSPDSYYGYTF
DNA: TGCAGCGTCCTGTCCCCCGACAGCTACTATGGCTACACCTTC

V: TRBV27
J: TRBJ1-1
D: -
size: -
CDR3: CASSSTGGATEAFF
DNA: TGTGCCAGCAGTTCGACCGGGGGCGCCACTGAAGCTTTCTTT

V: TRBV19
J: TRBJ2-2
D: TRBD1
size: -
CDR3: CASSEQGASGELFF
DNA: TGTGCCAGTAGTGAACAGGGGGCGTCCGGGGAGCTGTTTTTT

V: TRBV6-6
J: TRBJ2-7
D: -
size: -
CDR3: CASSYEGQYEQYF
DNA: TGTGCCAGCAGTTACGAGGGCCAGTACGAGCAGTACTTC

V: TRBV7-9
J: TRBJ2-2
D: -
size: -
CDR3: CASSFGTGELFF
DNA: TGTGCCAGCAGCTTCGGGACCGGGGAGCTGTTTTTT

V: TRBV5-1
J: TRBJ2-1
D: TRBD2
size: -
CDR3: CASSSVGLAAYNEQFF
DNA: TGCGCCAGCAGCTCCGTTGGACTAGCGGCATACAATGAGCAGTTCTTC

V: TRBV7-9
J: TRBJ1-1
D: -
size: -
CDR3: CASSLDTGNTEAFF
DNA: TGTGCCAGCAGCTTAGACACTGGGAACACTGAAGCTTTCTTT

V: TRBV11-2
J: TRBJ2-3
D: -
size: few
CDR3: CASSLEVWSADTQYF
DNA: TGTGCCAGCAGCTTAGAGGTTTGGAGCGCAGATACGCAGTATTTT

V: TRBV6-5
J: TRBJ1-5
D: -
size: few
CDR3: CASSYGGTGDQPQHF
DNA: TGTGCCAGCAGTTACGGGGGTACGGGCGATCAGCCCCAGCATTTT

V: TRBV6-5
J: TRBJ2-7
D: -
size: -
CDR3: CASSYGPEQYF
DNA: TGTGCCAGCAGTTATGGCCCAGAGCAGTACTTC

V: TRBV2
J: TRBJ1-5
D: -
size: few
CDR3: CASSPRQSNQPQHF
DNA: TGTGCCAGCAGTCCTCGACAGAGCAATCAGCCCCAGCATTTT

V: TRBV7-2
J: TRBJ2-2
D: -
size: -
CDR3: CASSEGYRNTGELFF
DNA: TGTGCCAGCAGTGAAGGGTACAGGAACACCGGGGAGCTGTTTTTT

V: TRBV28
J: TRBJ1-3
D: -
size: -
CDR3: CASREVFSGNTIYF
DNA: TGTGCCAGCAGAGAGGTTTTCTCTGGAAACACCATATATTTT

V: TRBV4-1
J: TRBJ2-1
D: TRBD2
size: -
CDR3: CASSPGTSNEQFF
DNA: TGCGCCAGCAGTCCCGGGACTAGCAATGAGCAGTTCTTC

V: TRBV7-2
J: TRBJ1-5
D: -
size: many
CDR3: CASSLGMVQPQHF
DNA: TGTGCCAGCAGCTTAGGGATGGTGCAGCCCCAGCATTTT

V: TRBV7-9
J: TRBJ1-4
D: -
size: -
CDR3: CASSLTTGGVEKLFF
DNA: TGTGCCAGCAGCCTAACGACAGGAGGGGTTGAAAAACTGTTTTTT

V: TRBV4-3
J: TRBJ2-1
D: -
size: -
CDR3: CASSRKGGGNEQFF
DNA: TGCGCCAGCAGCCGGAAAGGAGGAGGCAATGAGCAGTTCTTC

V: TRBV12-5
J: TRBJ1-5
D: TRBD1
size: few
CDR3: CASGLYRGNGDSNQPQHF
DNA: TGTGCTAGTGGTTTGTACAGGGGGAATGGGGATAGCAATCAGCCCCAGCATTTT

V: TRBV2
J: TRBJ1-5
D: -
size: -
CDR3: CASSSGDSNQPQHF
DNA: TGTGCCAGCAGTTCGGGGGATAGCAATCAGCCCCAGCATTTT

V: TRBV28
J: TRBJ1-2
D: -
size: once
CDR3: CASSLENYGYTF
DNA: TGTGCCAGCAGTTTAGAGAACTATGGCTACACCTTC

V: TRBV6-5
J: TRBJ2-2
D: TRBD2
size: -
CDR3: CASSYGLAGKTGELFF
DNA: TGTGCCAGCAGTTACGGGCTAGCGGGAAAGACCGGGGAGCTGTTTTTT

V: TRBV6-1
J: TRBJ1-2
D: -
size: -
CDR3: CASSEEYRGYTF
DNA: TGTGCCAGTTCCGAAGAGTACAGGGGCTACACCTTC

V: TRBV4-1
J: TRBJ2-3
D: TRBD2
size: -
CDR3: CASSPASGGQDTQYF
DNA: TGCGCCAGCAGCCCGGCTAGCGGGGGGCAGGATACGCAGTATTTT

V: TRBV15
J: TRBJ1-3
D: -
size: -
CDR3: CATSVGLNSGNTIYF
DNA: TGTGCCACCAGCGTGGGACTGAACTCTGGAAACACCATATATTTT

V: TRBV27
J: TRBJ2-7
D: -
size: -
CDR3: CASRPGPSYEQYF
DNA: TGTGCCAGCAGGCCGGGCCCCTCCTACGAGCAGTACTTC

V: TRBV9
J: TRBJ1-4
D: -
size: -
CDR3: CASSVATGLGGEKLFF
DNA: TGTGCCAGCAGCGTAGCCACGGGGCTGGGGGGTGAAAAACTGTTTTTT

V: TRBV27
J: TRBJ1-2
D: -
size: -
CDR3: CASSPIGLLYGYTF
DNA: TGTGCCAGCAGCCCTATCGGCCTTCTCTATGGCTACACCTTC

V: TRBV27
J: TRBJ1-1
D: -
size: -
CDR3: CASSLGGVTEAFF
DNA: TGTGCCAGCAGTTTAGGTGGGGTCACTGAAGCTTTCTTT